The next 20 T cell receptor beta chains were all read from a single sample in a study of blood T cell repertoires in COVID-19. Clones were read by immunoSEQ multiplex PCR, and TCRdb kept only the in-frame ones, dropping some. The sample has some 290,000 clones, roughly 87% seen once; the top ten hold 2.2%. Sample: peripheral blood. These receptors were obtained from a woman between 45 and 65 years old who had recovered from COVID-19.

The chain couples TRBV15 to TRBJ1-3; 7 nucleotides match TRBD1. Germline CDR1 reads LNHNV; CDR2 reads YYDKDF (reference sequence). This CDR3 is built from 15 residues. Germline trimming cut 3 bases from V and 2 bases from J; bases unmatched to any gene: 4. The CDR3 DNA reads TGTGCCACCAGCAGGTGGCAGGGGGCTGGAAACACCATATATTTT. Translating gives CATSRWQGAGNTIYF.

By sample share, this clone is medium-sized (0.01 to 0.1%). The DNA of the CDR3 is TGCGCCAGCAGCCAGAGTTTCGGGACAGAAGTCCCCTATGGCTACACCTTC. Its protein is CASSQSFGTEVPYGYTF. The chain couples TRBV4-3 to TRBJ1-2; 7 positions match TRBD1. The germline gives CDR1 LGHNA, CDR2 YSLEER. There are 17 residues in the CDR3. The V gene end was trimmed by 3 bases and the J gene end by 4 bases; junction bases not matched to a gene: 14.

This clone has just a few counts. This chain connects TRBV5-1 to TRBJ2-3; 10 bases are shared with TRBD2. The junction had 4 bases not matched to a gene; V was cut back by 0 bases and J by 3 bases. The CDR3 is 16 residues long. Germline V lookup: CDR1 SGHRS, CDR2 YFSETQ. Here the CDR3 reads CASSLESSGGTDTQYF. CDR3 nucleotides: TGCGCCAGCAGCTTGGAGTCTAGCGGGGGAACAGATACGCAGTATTTT.

The CDR3 DNA is TGTGCCAGCAGCTTACACAATACCTTCCAAGAGACCCAGTACTTC. Protein product: CASSLHNTFQETQYF. The V call is TRBV7-2, the J call TRBJ2-5, with no clear D. The germline gives CDR1 SGHTA, CDR2 FQGNSA. V was trimmed by 2 bases and J by 1 base, leaving 11 bases between them. The CDR3 sequence is 15 residues long.

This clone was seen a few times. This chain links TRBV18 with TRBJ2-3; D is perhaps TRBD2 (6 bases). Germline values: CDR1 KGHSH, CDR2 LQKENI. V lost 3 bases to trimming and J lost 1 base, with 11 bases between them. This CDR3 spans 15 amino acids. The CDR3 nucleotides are TGTGCCAGCTCACCTGGGGGACTCCGCACAGATACGCAGTATTTT. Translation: CASSPGGLRTDTQYF.

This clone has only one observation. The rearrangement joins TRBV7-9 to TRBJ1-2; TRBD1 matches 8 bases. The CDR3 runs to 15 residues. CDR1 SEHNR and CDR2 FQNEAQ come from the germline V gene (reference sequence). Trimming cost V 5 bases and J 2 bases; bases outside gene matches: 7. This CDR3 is CASSVNRGSNYGYTF. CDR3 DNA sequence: TGTGCCAGCAGCGTCAACAGGGGGTCCAACTATGGCTACACCTTC.

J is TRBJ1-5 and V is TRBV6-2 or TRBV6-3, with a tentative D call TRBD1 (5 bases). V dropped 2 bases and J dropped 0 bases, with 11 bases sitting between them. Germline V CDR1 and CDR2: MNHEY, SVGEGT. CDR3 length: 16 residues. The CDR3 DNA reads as TGTGCCAGCAGTTACCGAGACAGTTATAGCAATCAGCCCCAGCATTTT. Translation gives CASSYRDSYSNQPQHF.

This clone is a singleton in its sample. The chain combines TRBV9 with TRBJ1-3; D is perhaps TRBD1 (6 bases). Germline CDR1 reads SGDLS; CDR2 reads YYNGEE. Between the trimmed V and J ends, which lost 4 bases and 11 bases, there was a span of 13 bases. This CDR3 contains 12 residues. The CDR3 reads CASSPTGTPIYF. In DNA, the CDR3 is TGTGCCAGCAGCCCAACGGGGACACCCATATATTTT.

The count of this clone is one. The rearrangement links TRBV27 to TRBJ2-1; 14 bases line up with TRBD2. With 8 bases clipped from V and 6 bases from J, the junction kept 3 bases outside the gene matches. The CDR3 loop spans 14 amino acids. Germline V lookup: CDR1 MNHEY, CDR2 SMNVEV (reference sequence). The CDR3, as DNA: TGTGCCAGCGGCGGGACTAGCGGGAGCAATGAGCAGTTCTTC. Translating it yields CASGGTSGSNEQFF.

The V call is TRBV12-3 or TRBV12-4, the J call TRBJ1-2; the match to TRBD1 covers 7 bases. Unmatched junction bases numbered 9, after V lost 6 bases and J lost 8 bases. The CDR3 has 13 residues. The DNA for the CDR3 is TGTGCCAGCAGCCCCGGGACAGCCGCCGGCTACACCTTC. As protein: CASSPGTAAGYTF.

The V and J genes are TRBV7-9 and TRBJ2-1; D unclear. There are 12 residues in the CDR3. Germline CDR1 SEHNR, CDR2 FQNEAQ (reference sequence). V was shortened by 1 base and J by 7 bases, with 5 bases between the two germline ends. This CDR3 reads CASSLGSNEQFF. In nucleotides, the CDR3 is TGTGCCAGCAGCTTAGGTTCAAATGAGCAGTTCTTC. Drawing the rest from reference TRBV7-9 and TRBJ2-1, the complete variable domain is DTGVSQNPRHKITKRGQNVTFRCDPISEHNRLYWYRQTLGQGPEFLTYFQNEAQLEKSRLLSDRFSAERPKGSFSTLEIQRTEQGDSAMYLCASSLGSNEQFFGPGTRLTVL.

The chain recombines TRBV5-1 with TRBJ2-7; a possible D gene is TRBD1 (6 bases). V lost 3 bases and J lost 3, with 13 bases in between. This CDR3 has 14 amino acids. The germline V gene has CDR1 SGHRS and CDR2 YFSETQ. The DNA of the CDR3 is TGCGCCAGCAGCTATAAGGGGGTAGTCTACGAGCAGTACTTC. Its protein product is CASSYKGVVYEQYF.

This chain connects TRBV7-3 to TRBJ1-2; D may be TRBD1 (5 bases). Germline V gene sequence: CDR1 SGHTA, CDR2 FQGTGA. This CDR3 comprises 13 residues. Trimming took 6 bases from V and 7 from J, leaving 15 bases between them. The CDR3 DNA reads TGTGCCAGCAGAGCGGAGGGGTCTAGTGGCTACACCTTC. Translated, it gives CASRAEGSSGYTF. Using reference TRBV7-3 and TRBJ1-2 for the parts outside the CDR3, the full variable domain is GAGVSQTPSNKVTEKGKYVELRCDPISGHTALYWYRQSLGQGPEFLIYFQGTGAADDSGLPNDRFFAVRPEGSVSTLKIQRTERGDSAVYLCASRAEGSSGYTFGSGTRLTVV.

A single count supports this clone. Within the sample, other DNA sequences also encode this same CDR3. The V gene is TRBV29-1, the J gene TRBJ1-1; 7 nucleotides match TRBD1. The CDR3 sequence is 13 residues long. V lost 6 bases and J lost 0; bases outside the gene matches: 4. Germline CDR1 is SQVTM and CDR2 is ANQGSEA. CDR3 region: CSVRTGMNTEAFF. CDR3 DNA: TGCAGCGTCAGGACAGGCATGAACACTGAAGCTTTCTTT.

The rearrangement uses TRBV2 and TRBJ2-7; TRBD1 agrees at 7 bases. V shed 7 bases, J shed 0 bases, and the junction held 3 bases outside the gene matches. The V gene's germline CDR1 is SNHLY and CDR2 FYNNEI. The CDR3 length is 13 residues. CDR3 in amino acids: CASMRDSSYEQYF. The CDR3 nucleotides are TGTGCCAGCATGAGGGACAGCTCCTACGAGCAGTACTTC.

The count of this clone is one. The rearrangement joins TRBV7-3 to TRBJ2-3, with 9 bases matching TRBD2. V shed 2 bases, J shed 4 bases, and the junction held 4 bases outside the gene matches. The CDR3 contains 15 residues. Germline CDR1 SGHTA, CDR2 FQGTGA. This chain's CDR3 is CASSLLAGMPDTQYF. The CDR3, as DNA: TGTGCCAGCAGCTTACTAGCGGGGATGCCAGATACGCAGTATTTT.

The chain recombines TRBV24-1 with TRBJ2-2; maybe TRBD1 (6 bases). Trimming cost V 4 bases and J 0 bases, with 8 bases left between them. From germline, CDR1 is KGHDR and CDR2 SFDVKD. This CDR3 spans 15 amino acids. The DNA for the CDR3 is TGTGCCACCAGTGAAACAGGGTCGAACACCGGGGAGCTGTTTTTT. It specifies CATSETGSNTGELFF.

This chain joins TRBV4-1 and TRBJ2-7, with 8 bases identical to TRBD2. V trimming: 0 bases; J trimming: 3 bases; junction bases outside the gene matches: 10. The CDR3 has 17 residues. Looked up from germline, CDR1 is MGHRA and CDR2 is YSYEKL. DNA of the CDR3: TGCGCCAGCAGCCAAGAATCGAGGGTAGCGGGAATCTACGAGCAGTACTTC. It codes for CASSQESRVAGIYEQYF.

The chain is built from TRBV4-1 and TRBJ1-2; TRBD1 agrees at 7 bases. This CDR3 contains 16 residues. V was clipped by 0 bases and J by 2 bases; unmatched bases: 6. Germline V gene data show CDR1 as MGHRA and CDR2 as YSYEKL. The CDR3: CASSQEERGLNYGYTF. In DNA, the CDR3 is TGCGCCAGCAGCCAAGAAGAAAGGGGGCTAAACTATGGCTACACCTTC.

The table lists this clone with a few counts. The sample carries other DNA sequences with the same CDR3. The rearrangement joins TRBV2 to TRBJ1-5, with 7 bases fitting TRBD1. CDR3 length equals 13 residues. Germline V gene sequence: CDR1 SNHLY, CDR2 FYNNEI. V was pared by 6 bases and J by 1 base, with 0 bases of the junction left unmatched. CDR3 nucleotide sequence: TGTGCCAGCAGGGGACAGAGCAATCAGCCCCAGCATTTT. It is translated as CASRGQSNQPQHF.